Sequencing of this TCR beta chain was carried out in a study of blood T cells in healthy people across ages. Study-level points and caveats: Researchers report that TCR beta diversity correlated strongly with naive T cell percentage.

CDR3 length: 16 residues. Germline V CDR1 and CDR2: DFQATT, SNEGSKA (reference sequence). The V segment lost 1 base and the J segment 11 bases; nucleotides outside the gene matches: 13. A remark on this clonotype: Its specificity is unknown.

A second PCR, run for roughly 7 to 12 cycles, used a sample-barcoded 5' primer plus a J-beta primer mix. Each cDNA molecule, via a template-switch adaptor with 12 random nucleotides, was tagged. One entry per CDR3 protein, called by TCRdb with MiXCR from the 5' RACE reads. Of hundreds of thousands of distinct CDR3 sequences listed, roughly 30% are singletons. The genes are TRBV20-1 and TRBJ2-5; 13 bases are shared with TRBD2. The specimen was blood. The sequence was obtained from a woman over 75 in good health. The CDR3 DNA follows: TGCAGTGCTAGAGGACTAGCGGGAGGCGTCTACAATGAGCAGTACTTC. It yields the protein CSARGLAGGVYNEQYF.